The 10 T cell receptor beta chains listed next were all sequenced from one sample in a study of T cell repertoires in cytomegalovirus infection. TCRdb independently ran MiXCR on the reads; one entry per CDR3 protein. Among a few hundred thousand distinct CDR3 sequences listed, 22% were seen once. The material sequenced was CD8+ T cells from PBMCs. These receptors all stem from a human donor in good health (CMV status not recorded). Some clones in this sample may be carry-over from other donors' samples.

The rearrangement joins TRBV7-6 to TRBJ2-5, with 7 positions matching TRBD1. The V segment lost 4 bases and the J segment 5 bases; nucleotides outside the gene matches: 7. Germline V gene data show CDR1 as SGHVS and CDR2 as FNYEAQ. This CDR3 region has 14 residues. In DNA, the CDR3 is TGTGCCAGCAGCTCAATCAGGGGGATGGAGACCCAGTACTTC. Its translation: CASSSIRGMETQYF.

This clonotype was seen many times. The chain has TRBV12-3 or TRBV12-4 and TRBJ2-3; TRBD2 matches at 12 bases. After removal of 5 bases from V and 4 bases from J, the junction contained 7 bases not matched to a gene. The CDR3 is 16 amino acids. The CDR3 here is CASSLSSGGAPDTQYF. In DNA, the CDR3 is TGTGCCAGCAGTCTCTCTAGCGGGGGGGCCCCAGATACGCAGTATTTT.

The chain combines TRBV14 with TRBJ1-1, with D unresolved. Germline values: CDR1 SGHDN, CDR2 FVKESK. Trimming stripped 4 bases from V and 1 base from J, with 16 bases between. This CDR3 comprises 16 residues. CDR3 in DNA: TGTGCCAGCAGCCGCCTGTTGGACCTCGCGAACACTGAAGCTTTCTTT. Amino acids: CASSRLLDLANTEAFF.

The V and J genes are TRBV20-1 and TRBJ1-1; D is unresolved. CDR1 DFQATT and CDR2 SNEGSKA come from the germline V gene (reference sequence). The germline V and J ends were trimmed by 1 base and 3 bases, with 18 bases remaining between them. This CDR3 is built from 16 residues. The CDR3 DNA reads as TGCAGTGCTAGAGCCCCATCCGGGAGGGAGGACACTGAAGCTTTCTTT. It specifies CSARAPSGREDTEAFF.

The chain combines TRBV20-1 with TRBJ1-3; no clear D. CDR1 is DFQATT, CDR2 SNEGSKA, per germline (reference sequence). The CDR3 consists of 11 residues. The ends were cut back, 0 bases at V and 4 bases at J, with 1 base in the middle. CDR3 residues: CSARDGNTIYF. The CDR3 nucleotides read TGCAGTGCTAGAGACGGAAACACCATATATTTT.

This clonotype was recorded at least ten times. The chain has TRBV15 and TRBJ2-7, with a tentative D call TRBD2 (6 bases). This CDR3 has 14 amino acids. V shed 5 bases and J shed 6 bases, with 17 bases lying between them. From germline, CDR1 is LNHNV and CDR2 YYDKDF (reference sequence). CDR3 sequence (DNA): TGTGCCACCAGCGCCGGGACTGGACGCTTCGAGCAGTACTTC. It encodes CATSAGTGRFEQYF.

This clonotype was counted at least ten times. The CDR3 DNA sequence: TGTGCCAGCAGTCTCTTTTACAATGAGCAGTTCTTC. This codes for CASSLFYNEQFF. The J gene is TRBJ2-1, the V gene TRBV28, with D hard to call. Germline V CDR1 and CDR2: MDHEN, SYDVKM. CDR3 size: 12 residues. The V and J ends lost 5 bases and 4 bases respectively, with 6 bases between them.

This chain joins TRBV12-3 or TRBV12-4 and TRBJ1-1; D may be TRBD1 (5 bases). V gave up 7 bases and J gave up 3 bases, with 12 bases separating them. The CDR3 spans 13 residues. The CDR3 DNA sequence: TGTGCCAGCACATTAGGGGCGTACACTGAAGCTTTCTTT. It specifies CASTLGAYTEAFF.

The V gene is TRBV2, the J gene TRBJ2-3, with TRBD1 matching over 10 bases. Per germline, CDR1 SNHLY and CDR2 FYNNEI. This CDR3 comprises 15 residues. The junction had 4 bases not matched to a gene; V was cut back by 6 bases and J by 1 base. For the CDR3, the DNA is TGTGCCAGCAGGGAGGGGACAGGGGGCACAGATACGCAGTATTTT. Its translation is CASREGTGGTDTQYF.

CDR3 DNA: TGTGCCAGCACCGGCAGGGTCAGAAGAGCTTTCTTT. As protein: CASTGRVRRAFF. The rearrangement joins TRBV28 to TRBJ1-1, with a tentative D call TRBD1 (5 bases). The CDR3 covers 12 residues. Germline CDR1 is MDHEN and CDR2 is SYDVKM. V was shortened by 7 bases and J by 10 bases, with 16 bases between the two germline ends.